This T cell receptor (beta chain) was sequenced in a study of CD8+ T cells in alopecia areata. The wider study: Treated patients were dosed with oral tofacitinib, taking 5 to 10 mg twice daily. Scoring of severity for treated patients was based on percentage of affected scalp area.

The V end was cut by 2 bases, the J end by 3 bases, with 17 bases between. Germline CDR1 is KGHSH and CDR2 is LQKENI. CDR3 length: 16 amino acids. Stated treatment: oral pan-JAK inhibitor, 5-10 mg twice daily. On this clone: The antigen is unknown.

TCR sequencing used cDNA made by reverse transcription of extracted RNA. Generated by immunoSEQ multiplex PCR, the TCRdb table keeps only in-frame clones and is missing some. Of about 110,000 clones in the sample, less than 75% are singletons; the top ten hold 9.5% to 15%. Study-wide findings and caveats: It was observed that many expanded lesional clones persisted in scalp and blood during tofacitinib.

This chain joins TRBV18 and TRBJ2-7; D is uncertain. The material sequenced was CD8+ T cells sorted from blood, taken at week 24, from a patient treated with tofacitinib. The origin of this receptor is a human donor with alopecia areata. As DNA, the CDR3 is TGTGCCAGCTCACCAGTGACGGCACCCACCTACTACGAGCAGTACTTC. Translating gives CASSPVTAPTYYEQYF.